One and the same sample provided the 17 T cell receptor beta chains below, sequenced in a study of blood T cell repertoires in COVID-19. TCRdb keeps only in-frame clones here, not all; method: immunoSEQ multiplex PCR. The table shows about 160,000 clones, with approximately 84% occurring only once. Material for sequencing was peripheral blood. These receptors were collected from a man aged 18 to 35 with active or convalescent COVID-19.

The chain joins TRBV28 to TRBJ1-4; perhaps TRBD1 as D (5 bases). V was cut by 5 bases and J by 4 bases, with 11 bases left in between. CDR1 MDHEN and CDR2 SYDVKM come from the germline V gene. The CDR3 is 14 residues long. The CDR3 nucleotides read TGTGCCAGCAGTACCCAGCAGGGTAATGAAAAACTGTTTTTT. It codes for CASSTQQGNEKLFF.

This sequence joins TRBV10-1 and TRBJ2-3; TRBD2 matches 9 bases. This CDR3 contains 16 residues. J gave up 3 bases and V 0 bases, and 4 bases lay outside the gene matches. CDR1 is WNHNN and CDR2 is SYGVQD in the germline V gene (reference sequence). This CDR3 reads CASSESKGLATDTQYF. The CDR3 bases are TGCGCCAGCAGTGAGTCGAAGGGACTAGCTACAGATACGCAGTATTTT.

The rearrangement uses TRBV7-8 and TRBJ1-2; D gene ambiguous. CDR3 length: 14 amino acids. Germline V CDR1 and CDR2: SGHVS, FQNEAQ. The ends were cut back, 4 bases at V and 5 bases at J, with 14 bases in the middle. The CDR3 sequence is CASSSRSRTYGYTF. The CDR3 coding sequence is TGTGCCAGCAGCTCCCGGAGCAGAACGTATGGCTACACCTTC.

The V call is TRBV3-1 (or the pseudogene TRBV3-2), the J call TRBJ1-4, with D possibly being TRBD1 (5 bases). V was clipped by 3 bases and J by 8 bases, with 10 bases between them. The CDR3 length is 13 residues. From germline, CDR1 is LGHDT and CDR2 YNNKEL (reference sequence). The CDR3 coding sequence is TGTGCCAGCAGCCAGTGGGGGGTCGAAAAACTGTTTTTT. Protein product: CASSQWGVEKLFF.

V and J are TRBV5-5 and TRBJ2-3, with 8 positions matching TRBD1. Germline CDR1 reads SGHKS; CDR2 reads YYEKEE (reference sequence). This CDR3 has 14 residues. V lost 3 bases to trimming and J lost 3 bases; unmatched junction nucleotides: 3. The CDR3 nucleotides are TGTGCCAGCAGCTGGGGACAGGCGACAGATACGCAGTATTTT. Translation gives CASSWGQATDTQYF.

The table lists this clone with a few counts. V and J are TRBV2 and TRBJ1-2; 7 positions agree with TRBD1. The V gene's germline CDR1 is SNHLY and CDR2 FYNNEI. V lost 8 bases, J lost 4 bases, and 7 bases stayed unmatched. The CDR3 sequence is 13 residues long. CDR3 DNA sequence: TGTGCCAGCGGCCCCCGGGACAGCTATGGCTACACCTTC. Protein: CASGPRDSYGYTF.

The gene calls are TRBV24-1 and TRBJ2-4, with TRBD2 matching over 9 bases. Trimming removed 9 bases from V and 5 bases from J; junction bases left unmatched: 10. The CDR3 sequence is 15 residues long. Germline V lookup: CDR1 KGHDR, CDR2 SFDVKD. For the CDR3, the DNA is TGTGCCACCGAGGAGGGCGGGAGGGGAGAAAACATTCAGTACTTC. This gives the protein CATEEGGRGENIQYF.

This rearrangement joins TRBV19 to TRBJ2-2; TRBD1 agrees at 9 bases. Germline V gives CDR1 LNHDA, CDR2 SQIVND (reference sequence). The CDR3 is 14 residues long. J lost 3 bases, V lost 8 bases, and 4 bases had no gene match. The CDR3 sequence: CASRTGGDTGELFF. In DNA form, the CDR3 reads TGTGCCAGTCGTACAGGGGGCGACACCGGGGAGCTGTTTTTT.

The chain recombines TRBV30 with TRBJ1-4; TRBD1 matches at 8 bases. The CDR3 extends over 20 amino acids. The V gene end was trimmed by 0 bases and the J gene end by 0 bases; junction bases not matched to a gene: 15. CDR1 and CDR2 from the germline V gene are GTSNPN and SVGIG (reference sequence). DNA for the CDR3: TGTGCCTGGAGTGTATGGGGGCTAGGACAGGGCTTTGCAACTAATGAAAAACTGTTTTTT. Protein product: CAWSVWGLGQGFATNEKLFF.

The genes are TRBV6-5 and TRBJ1-2; perhaps TRBD1 as D (6 bases). CDR1 MNHEY and CDR2 SVGAGI come from the germline V gene. The V end lost 4 bases, the J end lost 2 bases, and 17 bases lay between the germline ends. CDR3 length: 16 amino acids. CDR3 amino acids: CASSLSTGTTNYGYTF. The CDR3 DNA is TGTGCCAGCAGTTTGAGCACCGGGACAACCAACTATGGCTACACCTTC.

This sequence joins TRBV28 and TRBJ1-6; D gene unclear. With 2 bases removed from V and 10 bases from J, the gap between germline ends came to 12 bases. This CDR3 is built from 14 residues. CDR1 and CDR2 from the germline V gene are MDHEN and SYDVKM. The CDR3 loop is CASSLLERGSPLHF. The CDR3 DNA reads TGTGCCAGCAGTTTACTGGAGAGAGGATCACCCCTCCACTTT.

CDR3: CASSRTGTDSYEQYF. The CDR3 coding sequence is TGTGCCAGCAGTAGAACCGGGACAGACTCCTACGAGCAGTACTTC. The V and J genes are TRBV6-2 or TRBV6-3 and TRBJ2-7, with 7 bases fitting TRBD1. Germline CDR1 reads MNHEY; CDR2 reads SVGEGT. CDR3 size: 15 residues. The V and J ends lost 5 bases and 0 bases, in that order; junction bases with no gene match: 7.

V usage is TRBV19 and J usage is TRBJ1-1; possibly TRBD1 for D (6 bases). The ends were cut back, 5 bases at V and 2 bases at J, with 12 bases in the middle. CDR1 and CDR2 from the germline V gene are LNHDA and SQIVND (reference sequence). The CDR3 consists of 14 residues. CDR3 bases: TGTGCCAGTAGTGGACAGTTTACAAACACTGAAGCTTTCTTT. Translating it yields CASSGQFTNTEAFF.

V usage is TRBV5-1 and J usage is TRBJ2-2, with 7 bases identical to TRBD1. The junction had 1 base not matched to a gene; V was cut back by 0 bases and J by 5 bases. The length of the CDR3 is 14 residues. From germline, CDR1 is SGHRS and CDR2 YFSETQ. Here the CDR3 DNA reads TGCGCCAGCAGCTTGGTACAGGGGACCGGGGAGCTGTTTTTT. It is translated as CASSLVQGTGELFF.

J is TRBJ2-3 and V is TRBV28, with TRBD2 matching 7 bases. Germline CDR1 is MDHEN and CDR2 is SYDVKM. J was trimmed by 0 bases and V by 6 bases; bases with no gene match: 6. The length of the CDR3 is 15 residues. CDR3 region: CASRGGSASTDTQYF. DNA of the CDR3: TGTGCCAGCAGGGGGGGGAGCGCTAGCACAGATACGCAGTATTTT.

This clone was detected many times. The chain is built from TRBV7-9 and TRBJ2-7; D is perhaps TRBD1 (5 bases). The CDR3 spans 13 residues. Germline V gives CDR1 SEHNR, CDR2 FQNEAQ (reference sequence). Trimming left V 2 bases short and J 5 bases short, with 10 bases between. The CDR3 DNA reads TGTGCCAGCAGCTTACCAGGGATTCACGAGCAGTACTTC. It is translated as CASSLPGIHEQYF.

CDR3: CASSPFRAGKEELFF. The CDR3 nucleotides are TGTGCCAGCAGCCCGTTCAGGGCGGGAAAAGAGGAGCTGTTTTTT. This rearrangement joins TRBV14 to TRBJ2-2, with D possibly matching TRBD2 (6 bases). The CDR3 is 15 residues long. The germline V gene encodes CDR1 SGHDN and CDR2 FVKESK. V was pared by 4 bases and J by 10 bases, with 19 bases between.